Sequencing of this T cell receptor beta chain was carried out in a study of Graves' ophthalmopathy and Graves' hyperthyroidism. Whole-study results and caveats: In separating ophthalmopathy from stable hyperthyroidism, a 13-signature model achieved about 90% sensitivity and approximately 81% specificity.

TCR beta CDR3 regions were amplified from RNA transcripts. First-round RT-PCR used HTBI primers; second-round multiplex PCR followed. TCRdb independently ran MiXCR on the multiplex PCR reads; one entry per CDR3 protein. The table lists roughly 300,000 distinct CDR3 sequences, 15% to 20% of them singletons. In this cohort, patients with other autoimmune diseases, uncontrolled infections, pregnancy or lactation were excluded. Clinical symptoms and serum thyroxine were used for diagnosis; TRAb, thyroid ultrasound and orbital computed tomography were also relied on. The CDR3 spans 14 residues. CDR1 and CDR2 from the germline V gene are MNHEY and SVGEGT. V lost 2 bases and J lost 6, with 10 bases in between. This clonotype was seen ten or more times. What it binds is not known.

This TCR was sampled from an adult man with Graves' ophthalmopathy. The specimen was peripheral blood. J is TRBJ2-2 and V is TRBV6-2 or TRBV6-3; D not resolved. The CDR3 loop is CASSYMLGSGELFF. The CDR3, as DNA: TGTGCCAGCAGTTACATGCTGGGTTCCGGGGAGCTGTTTTTT.